These T cell receptor beta chains were read from a single sample in a study of cytomegalovirus exposure and HLA in healthy donors. Sequencing used immunoSEQ multiplex PCR; TCRdb keeps in-frame clones, though not all of them. The table lists roughly 250,000 clones, approximately 85% of them singletons. Sequencing input: PBMCs. All receptors come from a woman in her thirties or forties in good health and CMV-seropositive. Each CDR3 is given with its conserved first and last residue. The D gene is left open where the match is weak. Size values are once, few and many counts, or a class for expanded clones, and some rows have none.

TRBJ2-3,TRBV15,NA,TRBD1,TGTGCCACCAGCCGTGGGACAGGGGGCAGAACAGATACGCAGTATTTT,CATSRGTGGRTDTQYF
TRBJ1-2,TRBV28,NA,NA,TGTGCCAGCAGTTTATTCCAGGGTCGTTCTAACTATGGCTACACCTTC,CASSLFQGRSNYGYTF
TRBJ2-1,TRBV4-3,NA,NA,TGCGCCAGCAGCCAAGACCGGGAGTCGGACAATGAGCAGTTCTTC,CASSQDRESDNEQFF
TRBJ1-4,TRBV19,once,NA,TGTGCCAGTACCCGGCAGGGGACCACTAATGAAAAACTGTTTTTT,CASTRQGTTNEKLFF
TRBJ2-3,TRBV29-1,NA,TRBD2,TGCAGCGTTACCAATAGCGGGAGGGCCCAAGGCACAGATACGCAGTATTTT,CSVTNSGRAQGTDTQYF
TRBJ1-4,TRBV5-5,few,NA,TGTGCCAGCAGCTTGGAGAGATTATCTAATGAAAAACTGTTTTTT,CASSLERLSNEKLFF
TRBJ2-7,TRBV7-9,NA,NA,TGTGCCAGCAGCTTCGAGGCGTACGAGCAGTACTTC,CASSFEAYEQYF
TRBJ2-1,TRBV4-3,once,TRBD2,TGCGCCAGCAGCCTCACGACTAGCGGGAGTTCCTACAATGAGCAGTTCTTC,CASSLTTSGSSYNEQFF
TRBJ2-7,TRBV7-9,NA,TRBD1,TGTGCCAGCAGCCCCAGGGGACAGAGCTCCTACGAGCAGTACTTC,CASSPRGQSSYEQYF
TRBJ2-1,TRBV7-8,few,TRBD2,TGTGCCAGCAGTCTTACAGCGGGGCCATACAATGAGCAGTTCTTC,CASSLTAGPYNEQFF
TRBJ1-6,TRBV6-6,NA,TRBD1,TGTGCCAGCAGTTACAGGGGGCAGGATTCACCCCTCCACTTT,CASSYRGQDSPLHF
TRBJ2-3,TRBV6-5,NA,NA,TGTGCCAGCAGCCGAGCGGGAGAGGGGACAGATAAGCAGTATTTT,CASSRAGEGTDKQYF
TRBJ2-1,TRBV7-9,many,NA,TGTGCCAGCAGCTTAGGGCTAGCGTCGAATGAGCAGTTCTTC,CASSLGLASNEQFF
TRBJ2-3,TRBV14,NA,NA,TGTGCCAGCAGCCGAATAAGAGAAACAGATACGCAGTATTTT,CASSRIRETDTQYF
TRBJ2-7,TRBV5-4,NA,TRBD2,TGTGCCAGCAGCTTTGGGGGACTAGCGGGCTCCTACGAGCAGTACTTC,CASSFGGLAGSYEQYF
TRBJ1-5,TRBV28,NA,TRBD1,TGTGCCAGCAGTTTAACTACATATCAGGACAGGGGGCACCAGCCCCAGCATTTT,CASSLTTYQDRGHQPQHF
TRBJ2-1,TRBV2,NA,TRBD2,TGTGCCAGCCGCCGGGGGGGAGGATCCAATGAGCAGTTCTTC,CASRRGGGSNEQFF
TRBJ2-7,TRBV6-5,NA,NA,TGTGCCAGCCGAGCGTACGGGAACGAGCAGTACTTC,CASRAYGNEQYF
TRBJ1-2,TRBV9,NA,TRBD1,TGTGCCAGCAGCGAGCGAGAGACAGGGATGGGAGGCTACACCTTC,CASSERETGMGGYTF
TRBJ2-5,TRBV19,NA,NA,TGTGCCAGTAGTACTGGACTGAAAGAGACCCAGTACTTC,CASSTGLKETQYF
TRBJ2-5,TRBV2,NA,NA,TGTGCCAGCAGTGAAGGACCCAGGGCCCGGCAGTACTTC,CASSEGPRARQYF
TRBJ2-1,TRBV4-2,NA,TRBD2,TGTGCCAGCAGCCAAGGGACTAGCGGGACCTACAATGAGCAGTTCTTC,CASSQGTSGTYNEQFF